The T cell receptor (beta chain) under discussion was sequenced for a study of blood T cell repertoires in COVID-19. V trimming: 2 bases; J trimming: 4 bases; junction bases outside the gene matches: 5. CDR1 and CDR2 from the germline V gene are MGHRA and YSYEKL. The CDR3 length is 14 residues. Sequencing was performed with immunoSEQ multiplex PCR; in TCRdb, only in-frame clones are kept and a portion is missing. The data show just over 300,000 clones, with around 89% seen just once and roughly a tenth held by the top ten. This clone occurred once. The TCR originated in a woman aged 40 to 50 who had recovered from COVID-19. This chain uses TRBV4-1 with TRBJ2-7, with TRBD2 identical over 7 bases. The specimen sequenced was PBMCs or T cells enriched from blood (not recorded which). CDR3 nucleotides: TGCGCCAGCAGCCAACCTAGCGGACTTTACGAGCAGTACTTC. Its translation: CASSQPSGLYEQYF.